The TCR beta chain under discussion was sequenced for a study of blood T cell repertoires in COVID-19. Only in-frame clones appear in the TCRdb table, and some are missing; sequencing was by immunoSEQ multiplex PCR. The sample lists just over 95,000 clones; about 86% were seen once. Germline trimming cut 5 bases from V and 6 bases from J; bases unmatched to any gene: 3. This CDR3 has 12 residues. Germline-derived CDR1 and CDR2 are SGHNT and YENEEA. Sequenced sample: peripheral blood. The rearrangement links TRBV11-3 to TRBJ2-7; 8 bases fit TRBD2. The sequence was obtained from a man in his sixties with acute or convalescent COVID-19. The CDR3 spells CASSAAGGEQYV. The CDR3 bases are TGTGCCAGCAGCGCCGCGGGGGGCGAGCAGTACGTC.